This entry lists 13 T cell receptor beta chains sequenced from one sample in a study of cytomegalovirus exposure and HLA in healthy donors. 13 Jbeta primers and 60 Vbeta primers were used for the PCR. The assay was immunoSEQ multiplex PCR, and TCRdb's table has in-frame clones only and misses some. The sample has some 110,000 clones, around 85% seen once. The sample consisted of PBMCs. Source of these receptors: a man in his 60s in good health and CMV-seronegative.

V and J are TRBV28 and TRBJ1-1; 8 bases line up with TRBD1. Germline loops: CDR1 MDHEN, CDR2 SYDVKM. CDR3 length equals 16 residues. Trimming at V came to 2 bases and at J to 1 base, leaving 6 bases not matched to a gene. Written as DNA, the CDR3 is TGTGCCAGCAGTTTAATTGTGGACAGGGCGAACACTGAAGCTTTCTTT. Translated: CASSLIVDRANTEAFF.

This clone has a handful of counts. The gene calls are TRBV5-6 and TRBJ2-2; TRBD1 matches at 8 bases. Germline CDR1 SGHDT, CDR2 YYEEEE. CDR3 length: 14 residues. With V trimmed by 4 bases and J by 6 bases, 5 bases remained unmatched. The CDR3 region has the DNA TGTGCCAGCAGCAAGGACAGGGTCCCCGGGGAGCTGTTTTTT. Protein: CASSKDRVPGELFF.

The V and J genes are TRBV11-2 and TRBJ2-3; D is ambiguous. Germline values: CDR1 SGHAT, CDR2 FQNNGV. CDR3 size: 15 residues. The V gene lost 2 bases and the J gene lost 1 base, with 10 bases spanning the gap. The DNA of the CDR3 is TGTGCCAGCAGCTTAAAGCTAGATGGCACAGATACGCAGTATTTT. It codes for CASSLKLDGTDTQYF.

V usage is TRBV5-1 and J usage is TRBJ1-1, with TRBD1 as a possible D gene (5 bases). Trimming pared 4 bases from V and 8 bases from J, leaving 12 bases between. The germline gives CDR1 SGHRS, CDR2 YFSETQ. The CDR3 extends over 12 amino acids. In DNA form, the CDR3 reads TGCGCCAGCAGCGTCCGGGGGGGAGAAGCTTTCTTT. Protein product: CASSVRGGEAFF.

The rearrangement links TRBV5-5 to TRBJ1-5; D possibly corresponds to TRBD1 (6 bases). Deletions cut 2 bases from V and 5 bases from J, with 11 bases between. The CDR3 has 14 residues. Germline V gene sequence: CDR1 SGHKS, CDR2 YYEKEE (reference sequence). The CDR3 DNA sequence: TGTGCCAGCAGCTTATGGGGGCGAGATCAGCCCCAGCATTTT. Translation gives CASSLWGRDQPQHF.

This chain connects TRBV7-3 to TRBJ2-1; D gene unclear. The CDR3 sequence is 15 residues long. Germline V gene lookup returns CDR1 SGHTA and CDR2 FQGTGA. Trimming shortened V by 1 base and J by 9 bases, and 16 bases separated the two germline ends. CDR3 sequence reads: CASSLRAGWVGEQFF. The CDR3 coding sequence is TGTGCCAGCAGCTTAAGGGCAGGCTGGGTCGGTGAGCAGTTCTTC.

J is TRBJ1-2 and V is TRBV6-5; possibly TRBD1 for D (6 bases). Germline V lookup: CDR1 MNHEY, CDR2 SVGAGI. Between the trimmed V and J ends, which lost 6 bases and 6 bases, there was a span of 14 bases. The CDR3 length is 13 residues. In nucleotides, the CDR3 is TGTGCCAGCAGAACTGGGACATGGGATGGCTACACCTTC. Protein product: CASRTGTWDGYTF.

The chain couples TRBV7-2 to TRBJ1-2, with D possibly matching TRBD1 (5 bases). Trimming left V 5 bases short and J 5 bases short, with 21 bases between. The CDR3 covers 16 residues. The germline V gene has CDR1 SGHTA and CDR2 FQGNSA. The CDR3 here is CASSTQILQQGYGYTF. The DNA of the CDR3 is TGTGCCAGCAGCACTCAGATTTTACAGCAGGGATATGGCTACACCTTC.

In this sample, this clone turned up once. This chain links TRBV4-3 with TRBJ1-2; tentative D call: TRBD1 (5 bases). CDR3 length equals 15 residues. The V and J ends lost 3 bases and 0 bases respectively, with 11 bases between them. Germline V gene data show CDR1 as LGHNA and CDR2 as YSLEER. CDR3 loop: CASSQRAGPNYGYTF. CDR3 bases: TGCGCCAGCAGCCAGCGAGCGGGGCCTAACTATGGCTACACCTTC.

The CDR3 loop is CASSTQGARNYGYTF. In DNA form, the CDR3 reads TGTGCCAGCAGTACACAGGGGGCTCGAAACTATGGCTACACCTTC. The chain uses TRBV5-4 and TRBJ1-2, with 9 positions matching TRBD1. This CDR3 has 15 amino acids. The V gene's germline CDR1 is SGHNT and CDR2 YYREEE (reference sequence). Losses at the gene ends were 5 bases for V and 2 bases for J; bases not matched to a gene: 7.

The chain has TRBV6-5 and TRBJ2-6; D call uncertain. Germline values: CDR1 MNHEY, CDR2 SVGAGI. V was cut by 9 bases and J by 0 bases, with 6 bases left in between. This CDR3 has 13 amino acids. The CDR3 loop is CARSVSGANVLTF. The CDR3 bases are TGTGCCAGGTCCGTCTCTGGGGCCAACGTCCTGACTTTC.

The rearrangement uses TRBV7-2 and TRBJ1-1, with D possibly TRBD1 on 5 matching bases. There are 13 residues in the CDR3. Looked up from germline, CDR1 is SGHTA and CDR2 is FQGNSA. Deletions cut 5 bases from V and 6 bases from J, with 13 bases between. CDR3 in DNA: TGTGCCAGCAGCGTCGGGGGTGTCGCTGAAGCTTTCTTT. Residues: CASSVGGVAEAFF.

The rearrangement links TRBV18 to TRBJ2-5; D might be TRBD1 (5 bases). The DNA end lines up better with TRBJ2-7; the J call may be wrong. The V gene's germline CDR1 is KGHSH and CDR2 LQKENI. The CDR3 loop spans 14 amino acids. The CDR3 sequence is CASSPRGWTYEQYF. The CDR3 DNA sequence: TGTGCCAGCTCACCACGGGGCTGGACCTACGAGCAGTACTTC.